The present T cell receptor beta chain was sequenced within a study of CXCR3-negative and CXCR3-positive naive CD8 T cells. In the study overall: Overall TRB read output was around 130 million, and each library contained about 1.5 +/- 0.3 million reads. Findings and caveats of the study: In CXCR3-positive naive cells, the TRB CDR3s were more hydrophobic than in CXCR3-negative naive cells.

A note on this clonotype: The antigen remains undetermined.

CDR3 length: 13 amino acids. Looked up from germline, CDR1 is WNHNN and CDR2 is SYGVQD (reference sequence). Researchers prepared the TRB cDNA libraries using 5' RACE with UMI labels. TCRdb reanalyzed the 5' RACE reads and collapses them to one entry per CDR3 protein, without DNA. This table lists approximately 88,000 distinct CDR3 sequences. The sequenced sample consisted of naive CXCR3+ CD8+ T cells from blood. Sample subset: CD45RO-CCR7+CD27+CD95- naive CD8+ T cells expressing CXCR3 (TNR3+). The rearrangement uses TRBV10-1 and TRBJ1-5. The sequence was obtained from a human donor in good health. Some clones in this sample may be carry-over from other donors' samples. CDR3 loop: CASSTLRNQPQHF.